This T cell receptor (beta chain) was retrieved from a study of cytomegalovirus exposure and HLA in healthy donors. Whole-study context: The early release's HLA-typed donors yielded 80 million to 95 million unique TCRs.

13 Jbeta primers and 60 Vbeta primers were used for the PCR. TCRdb's copy holds only in-frame clones and misses some; the assay was immunoSEQ multiplex PCR. In the table there are roughly 130,000 clones, roughly three quarters of which are singletons. The germline CDR1 and CDR2 sequences are KGHSH and LQKENI. The CDR3 is made up of 16 amino acids. The ends lost 4 bases at V and 5 bases at J; junction bases unmatched: 8. The origin of this receptor is a man between 18 and 35 years old in good health and CMV-seronegative. The J gene is TRBJ2-2, the V gene TRBV18, with 9 bases lining up with TRBD1. The sequencing input was PBMCs. The CDR3 nucleotides read TGTGCCAGCTCACTTACCTGGGACAGGGCAACCGGGGAGCTGTTTTTT. It yields the protein CASSLTWDRATGELFF.